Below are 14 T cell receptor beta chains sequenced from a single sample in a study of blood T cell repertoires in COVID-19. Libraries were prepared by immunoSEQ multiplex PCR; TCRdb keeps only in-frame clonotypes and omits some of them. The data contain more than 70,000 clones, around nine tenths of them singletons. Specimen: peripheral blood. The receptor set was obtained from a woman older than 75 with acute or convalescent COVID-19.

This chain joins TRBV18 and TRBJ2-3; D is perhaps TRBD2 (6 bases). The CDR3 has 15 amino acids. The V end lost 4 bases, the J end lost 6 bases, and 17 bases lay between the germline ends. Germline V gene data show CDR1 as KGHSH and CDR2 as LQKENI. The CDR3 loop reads CASSLLASSTDTQYF. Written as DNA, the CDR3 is TGTGCCAGCTCACTACTAGCATCCTCTACGGATACGCAGTATTTT.

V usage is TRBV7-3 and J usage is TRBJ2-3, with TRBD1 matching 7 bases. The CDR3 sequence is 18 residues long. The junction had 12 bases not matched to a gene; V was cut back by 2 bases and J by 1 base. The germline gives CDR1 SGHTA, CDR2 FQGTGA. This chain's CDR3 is CASSLLPGQALGTDTQYF. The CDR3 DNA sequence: TGTGCCAGCAGCTTACTCCCAGGACAGGCCTTGGGCACAGATACGCAGTATTTT.

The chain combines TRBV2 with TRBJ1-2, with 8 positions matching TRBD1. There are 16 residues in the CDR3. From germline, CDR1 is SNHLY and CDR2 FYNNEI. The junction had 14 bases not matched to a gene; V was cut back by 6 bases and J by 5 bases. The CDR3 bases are TGTGCCAGCAGGCCGGGTACGTCAGGGGGCCGGTATGGCTACACCTTC. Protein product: CASRPGTSGGRYGYTF.

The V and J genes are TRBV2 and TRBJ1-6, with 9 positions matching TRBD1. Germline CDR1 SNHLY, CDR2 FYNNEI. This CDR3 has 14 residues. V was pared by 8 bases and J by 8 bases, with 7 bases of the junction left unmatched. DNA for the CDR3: TGTGCCAGCCGACCCAGGACAGGGGATTCACCCCTCCACTTT. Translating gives CASRPRTGDSPLHF.

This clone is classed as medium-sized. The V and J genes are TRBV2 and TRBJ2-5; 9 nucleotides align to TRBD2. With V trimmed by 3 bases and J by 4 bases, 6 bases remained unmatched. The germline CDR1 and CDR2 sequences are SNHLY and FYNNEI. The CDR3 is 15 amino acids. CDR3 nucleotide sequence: TGTGCCAGCAGTGAGTGGACTAGCGAGGGAGAGACCCAGTACTTC. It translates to CASSEWTSEGETQYF.

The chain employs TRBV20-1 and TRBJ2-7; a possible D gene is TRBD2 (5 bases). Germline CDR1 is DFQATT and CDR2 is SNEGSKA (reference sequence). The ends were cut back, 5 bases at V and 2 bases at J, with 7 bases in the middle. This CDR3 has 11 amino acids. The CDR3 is CSAGEPYEQYF. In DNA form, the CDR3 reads TGCAGTGCTGGGGAGCCCTACGAGCAGTACTTC.

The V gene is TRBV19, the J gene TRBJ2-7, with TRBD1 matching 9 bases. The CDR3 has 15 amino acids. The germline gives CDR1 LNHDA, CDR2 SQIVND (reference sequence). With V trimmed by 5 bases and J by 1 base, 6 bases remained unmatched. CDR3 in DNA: TGTGCCAGTAGTCCCGGGACAGGGATATCCTACGAGCAGTACTTC. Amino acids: CASSPGTGISYEQYF.

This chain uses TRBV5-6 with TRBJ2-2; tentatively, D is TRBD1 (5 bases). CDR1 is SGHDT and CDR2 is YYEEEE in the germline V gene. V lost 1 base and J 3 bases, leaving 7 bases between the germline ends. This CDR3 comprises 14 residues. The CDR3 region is CASSLQGYTGELFF. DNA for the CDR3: TGTGCCAGCAGCTTGCAGGGTTACACCGGGGAGCTGTTTTTT. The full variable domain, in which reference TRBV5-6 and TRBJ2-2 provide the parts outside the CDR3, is DAGVTQSPTHLIKTRGQQVTLRCSPKSGHDTVSWYQQALGQGPQFIFQYYEEEERQRGNFPDRFSGHQFPNYSSELNVNALLLGDSALYLCASSLQGYTGELFFGEGSRLTVL.

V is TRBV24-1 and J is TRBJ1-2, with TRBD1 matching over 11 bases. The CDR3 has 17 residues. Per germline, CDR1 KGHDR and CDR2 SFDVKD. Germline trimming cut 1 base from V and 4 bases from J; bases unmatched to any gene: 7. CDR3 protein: CATSDFRTGGLGYGYTF. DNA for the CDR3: TGTGCCACCAGTGATTTTAGGACAGGGGGCCTGGGCTATGGCTACACCTTC.

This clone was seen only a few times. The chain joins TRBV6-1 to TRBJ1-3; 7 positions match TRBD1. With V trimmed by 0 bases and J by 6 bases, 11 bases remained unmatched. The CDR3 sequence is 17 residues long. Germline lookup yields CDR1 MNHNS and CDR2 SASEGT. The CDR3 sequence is CASSEAQNRGIANTIYF. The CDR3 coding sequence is TGTGCCAGCAGTGAAGCACAGAACAGGGGAATAGCAAACACCATATATTTT.

This chain's CDR3 is CATPGWRGPSGTDTQYF. In DNA form, the CDR3 reads TGTGCCACCCCGGGTTGGCGGGGCCCCTCAGGGACAGATACGCAGTATTTT. V usage is TRBV9 and J usage is TRBJ2-3; D perhaps matches TRBD2 (6 bases). There are 17 residues in the CDR3. The V end was cut by 9 bases, the J end by 3 bases, with 26 bases between. CDR1 and CDR2 (germline): SGDLS, YYNGEE.

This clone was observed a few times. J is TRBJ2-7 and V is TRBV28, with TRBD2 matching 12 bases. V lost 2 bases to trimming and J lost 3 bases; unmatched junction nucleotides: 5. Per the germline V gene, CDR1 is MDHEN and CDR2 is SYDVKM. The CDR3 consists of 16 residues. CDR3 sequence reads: CASSLPSGGVGYEQYF. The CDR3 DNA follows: TGTGCCAGCAGTTTACCTAGCGGGGGGGTAGGCTACGAGCAGTACTTC.

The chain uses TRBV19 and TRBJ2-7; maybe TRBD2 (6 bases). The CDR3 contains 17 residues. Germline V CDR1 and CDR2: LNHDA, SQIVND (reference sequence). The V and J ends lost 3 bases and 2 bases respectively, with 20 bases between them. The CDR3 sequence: CASSMRTGSGTTYEQYF. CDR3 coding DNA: TGTGCCAGTAGTATGAGGACCGGTAGCGGCACTACCTACGAGCAGTACTTC.

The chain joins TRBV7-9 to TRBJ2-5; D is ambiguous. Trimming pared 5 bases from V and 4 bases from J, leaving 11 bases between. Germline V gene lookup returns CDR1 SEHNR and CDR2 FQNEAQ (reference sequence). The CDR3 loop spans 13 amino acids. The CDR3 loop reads CASSTRSGETQYF. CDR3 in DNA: TGTGCCAGCAGCACCCGGTCAGGAGAGACCCAGTACTTC.